This is a list of T cell receptor beta chains from one sample in a study of blood T cell repertoires in COVID-19. Sequenced by immunoSEQ multiplex PCR; TCRdb stores in-frame clones only, minus some. The profile shows around 80,000 clones, about 73% of them singletons. The sequencing input was peripheral blood. The source is a man aged 45 to 65 with active or convalescent COVID-19. Each CDR3 is given with its conserved first and last residue. The order of the fields is J gene, V gene, clone size, D gene, CDR3 protein, CDR3 DNA. A D gene is named only where the DNA matches it firmly. Clone size is stated in some rows and not others, as once, few, many or a class when expanded.

TRBJ2-5,TRBV27,few,.,CASRGGRSEQETQYF,TGTGCCAGCAGGGGGGGAAGGTCGGAGCAAGAGACCCAGTACTTC
TRBJ1-4,TRBV7-9,once,TRBD1,CASSIGQGAVSGEKLFF,TGTGCCAGCAGCATTGGACAGGGGGCGGTTTCGGGTGAAAAACTGTTTTTT
TRBJ2-7,TRBV7-3,.,.,CASSLVRDELYEQYF,TGTGCCAGCAGCTTAGTCAGGGATGAGCTCTACGAGCAGTACTTC
TRBJ1-1,TRBV5-1,.,TRBD1,CASSLDRGHLNTEAFF,TGCGCCAGCAGCTTGGACAGGGGGCATCTGAACACTGAAGCTTTCTTT
TRBJ1-1,TRBV19,.,.,CASSIGQGEAFF,TGTGCCAGTAGTATAGGGCAGGGAGAAGCTTTCTTT
TRBJ1-3,TRBV10-3,.,.,CATSDLGLSSGNTIYF,TGTGCCACATCCGATTTGGGACTGTCCTCTGGAAACACCATATATTTT
TRBJ2-3,TRBV7-6,.,TRBD2,CASSSGLADPDTQYF,TGTGCCAGCAGCTCGGGACTAGCGGACCCAGATACGCAGTATTTT
TRBJ1-4,TRBV19,.,TRBD1,CASWDRGTNEKLFF,TGTGCCAGTTGGGACAGGGGAACTAATGAAAAACTGTTTTTT
TRBJ2-1,TRBV5-1,.,TRBD1,CASRLGSTGGTGEQFF,TGCGCCAGCAGGTTGGGGTCCACAGGGGGCACGGGTGAGCAGTTCTTC
TRBJ1-4,TRBV6-5,.,.,CASSIAQGLFF,TGTGCCAGCAGCATTGCCCAGGGGCTGTTTTTT
TRBJ1-5,TRBV25-1,.,.,CASSESGAPQHF,TGTGCCAGCAGTGAGTCGGGTGCACCCCAGCATTTT
TRBJ1-2,TRBV5-1,.,TRBD1,CASSLPGGGVGYGYTF,TGCGCCAGCAGTCTCCCGGGAGGGGGCGTTGGCTATGGCTACACCTTC
TRBJ1-6,TRBV15,.,.,CATSSESGQAYNSPLHF,TGTGCCACCAGCTCGGAGAGCGGCCAGGCCTATAATTCACCCCTCCACTTT
TRBJ2-7,TRBV3-1/TRBV3-2,.,.,CASSQLAAYEQYF,TGTGCCAGCAGCCAATTAGCGGCCTACGAGCAGTACTTC
TRBJ2-5,TRBV7-2,few,TRBD2,CASSPRTSLAGGRETQYF,TGTGCCAGCAGCCCCCGGACGTCTTTAGCGGGGGGGCGGGAGACCCAGTACTTC
TRBJ1-3,TRBV4-3,few,.,CASSQDWGGSGNTIYF,TGCGCCAGCAGCCAAGATTGGGGCGGCTCTGGAAACACCATATATTTT
TRBJ2-4,TRBV10-3,.,TRBD2,CASGLAGGLGKNIQYF,TGTGCCTCCGGACTAGCGGGGGGGCTTGGCAAAAACATTCAGTACTTC
TRBJ1-1,TRBV5-1,.,TRBD1,CASSAGQGTEAFF,TGCGCCAGCAGCGCAGGACAGGGGACCGAAGCTTTCTTT
TRBJ2-3,TRBV9,.,TRBD2,CASASGGPSTDTQYF,TGTGCCTCGGCTAGCGGGGGGCCTAGCACAGATACGCAGTATTTT
TRBJ1-1,TRBV13,.,TRBD1,CASSFSGGRNTEAFF,TGTGCCAGCAGCTTTTCAGGGGGACGGAACACTGAAGCTTTCTTT
TRBJ2-1,TRBV18,once,.,CASSLDQAHYNEQFF,TGTGCCAGCTCACTCGACCAGGCCCACTACAATGAGCAGTTCTTC
TRBJ1-5,TRBV24-1,.,.,CATSDPSRLRRSHQPQHF,TGTGCCACCAGTGATCCCAGCCGTCTCCGTAGGAGTCATCAGCCCCAGCATTTT
TRBJ1-1,TRBV5-1,.,TRBD1,CASSLSPGQGDTEAFF,TGCGCCAGCAGCTTGTCCCCTGGACAGGGGGACACTGAAGCTTTCTTT
TRBJ1-5,TRBV19,.,TRBD1,CASKKGTGGNQPQHF,TGTGCCAGTAAAAAAGGGACAGGGGGCAATCAGCCCCAGCATTTT
TRBJ2-2,TRBV5-8,many,.,CASSLMEHGTGELFF,TGTGCCAGCAGCTTGATGGAGCATGGGACCGGGGAGCTGTTTTTT
TRBJ1-5,TRBV30,once,.,CAWSPQTPSSNQPQHF,TGTGCCTGGAGTCCTCAAACTCCTAGTAGCAATCAGCCCCAGCATTTT
TRBJ2-7,TRBV6-5,once,.,CASSYSRGQVPYEQYF,TGTGCCAGCAGTTACTCGAGGGGACAAGTTCCCTACGAGCAGTACTTC
TRBJ2-5,TRBV7-2,.,TRBD2,CASSFQPPSGSETQYF,TGTGCCAGCAGCTTCCAGCCCCCTAGCGGGTCAGAGACCCAGTACTTC
TRBJ1-1,TRBV27,.,TRBD1,CASSSGQAYTEAFF,TGTGCCAGCAGTTCAGGACAGGCGTACACTGAAGCTTTCTTT
TRBJ2-7,TRBV7-8,.,TRBD2,CASSFSTSGEYEQYF,TGTGCCAGCAGCTTCTCGACTAGCGGGGAATACGAGCAGTACTTC
TRBJ2-5,TRBV6-2/TRBV6-3,.,TRBD2,CASSYSKALAGGRYQETQYF,TGTGCCAGCAGTTACTCGAAGGCGCTAGCGGGGGGCCGGTACCAAGAGACCCAGTACTTC
TRBJ2-3,TRBV18,.,TRBD2,CASSLTSATSTDTQYF,TGTGCCAGCTCACTGACTAGCGCGACTAGCACAGATACGCAGTATTTT
TRBJ1-1,TRBV30,.,TRBD1,CAWSRQGATEAFF,TGTGCCTGGAGTAGACAGGGGGCCACTGAAGCTTTCTTT
TRBJ1-2,TRBV7-2,.,.,CASSPIGESYGYTF,TGTGCCAGCAGCCCCATCGGGGAGAGCTATGGCTACACCTTC
TRBJ2-7,TRBV7-2,.,.,CASSLGSQRSYEQYF,TGTGCCAGCAGCCTGGGCTCCCAGCGGTCCTACGAGCAGTACTTC
TRBJ1-2,TRBV14,.,TRBD1,CASGTGGTYGYTF,TGTGCCAGTGGGACAGGGGGTACCTATGGCTACACCTTC
TRBJ2-3,TRBV7-2,.,TRBD1,CASSLGSGTGFADTQYF,TGTGCCAGCAGCTTAGGTTCGGGGACAGGGTTCGCAGATACGCAGTATTTT
TRBJ2-5,TRBV5-4,.,TRBD1,CASSSGTGWETQYF,TGTGCCAGCAGCTCCGGGACAGGGTGGGAGACCCAGTACTTC
TRBJ1-1,TRBV7-2,.,TRBD1,CASSTSTGPNTEAFF,TGTGCCAGCAGCACGTCGACAGGGCCGAACACTGAAGCTTTCTTT
TRBJ1-5,TRBV28,.,.,CASSFRGQPQHF,TGTGCCAGCAGTTTTCGAGGGCAGCCCCAGCATTTT
TRBJ2-7,TRBV9,.,.,CASSGTGFNYEQYF,TGTGCCAGCAGCGGAACAGGGTTCAACTACGAGCAGTACTTC